This T cell receptor beta chain was sequenced in a study of T cell responses to AZD1222 COVID-19 vaccine. Broader study findings: Clonal diversity may have been underestimated in mostly white British donors. Close to half of all spike-specific TCRs reportedly target regions of the variants that are unmutated. Recipients of AZD1222 seropositive at baseline numbered only 6 or 7. Spike-specific TCR repertoires showed rising breadth and depth after two AZD1222 doses.

Profiled with immunoSEQ multiplex PCR; TCRdb holds only in-frame clones, not every one. The repertoire holds approximately 160,000 clones, with approximately 93% as singletons. Germline-derived CDR1 and CDR2 are MRHNA and SNTAGT. This CDR3 contains 15 residues. The germline V and J ends were trimmed by 4 bases and 7 bases, with 17 bases remaining between them. This clone was picked up one time. Antigen unknown. This receptor was identified in an adult in good health. Here the sequenced sample was peripheral blood, taken on day 0 of AZD1222 vaccination. The chain carries TRBV6-4 and TRBJ2-4; unclear D gene. For the CDR3, the DNA is TGTGCCAGCAGTGTCGACCGGGCTCCTGGGAACATTCAGTACTTC. Translating gives CASSVDRAPGNIQYF.